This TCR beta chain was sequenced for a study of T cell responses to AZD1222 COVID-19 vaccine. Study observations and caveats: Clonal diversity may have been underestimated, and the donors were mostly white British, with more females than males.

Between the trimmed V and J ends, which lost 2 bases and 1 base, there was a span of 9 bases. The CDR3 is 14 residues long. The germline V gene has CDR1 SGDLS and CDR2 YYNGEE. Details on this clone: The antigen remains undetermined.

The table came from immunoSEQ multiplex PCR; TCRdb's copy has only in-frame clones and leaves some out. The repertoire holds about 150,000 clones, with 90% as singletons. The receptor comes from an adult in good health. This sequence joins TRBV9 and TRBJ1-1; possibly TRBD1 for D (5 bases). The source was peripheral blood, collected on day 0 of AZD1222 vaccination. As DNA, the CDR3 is TGTGCCAGCAGCGTGGGCAGGGCGAACACTGAAGCTTTCTTT. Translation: CASSVGRANTEAFF.